This TCR beta chain stems from a study of blood T cell repertoires in COVID-19 (dated by TCRdb to the early 2020s). For the study in its entirety: The collaborator samples originated in the United States, Italy and Spain and spanned the acute and convalescent phases of COVID-19. The prospective study material was composed of cDNA or gDNA derived from T cells, B-cell-depleted T cells, or PBMCs. The dataset comprised deeply sampled blood TCRbeta repertoires from subjects exposed to, actively infected with, or recovered from COVID-19. A freely available public database, intended as a resource for researchers studying the immune response to SARS-CoV-2, is where the repertoires were released. The samples were drawn from the first 160 participants of the ongoing ImmuneRACE study and from some 1,300 subjects provided by 6 global collaborators. Sample metadata almost always included a de-identified subject ID, COVID-19 status, age in years and sex. HLA class I and class II types, where available, came from metadata supplied by the sample provider rather than from assay-based typing.

Samples from volunteer blood donors who had recovered from COVID-19 were contributed by a second Seattle source. Each collaborating institution followed its own protocols to collect whole blood in K2EDTA tubes. For TCRbeta analysis, collaborator samples were shipped as frozen whole blood, as isolated PBMCs, or as DNA extracted from either sample type. The research as a whole found: The amount of clinical and demographic metadata varied by source and participant and was provided uncurated.

TCRbeta CDR3 regions were amplified from genomic DNA using the immunoSEQ Assay, a bias-controlled multiplex PCR. Per the source publication's procedure: Nucleated cell counts per sample were estimated from amplification of reference gene primers within the assay. To quantify the absolute abundance of each unique TCRbeta CDR3 rearrangement, sequence reads were collapsed and filtered. For each sample, productive Simpson clonality was calculated as the square root of Simpson's diversity index across productive rearrangements. Imported from immuneACCESS, the table was reduced by TCRdb to in-frame sequences with V and J called. These copies leave out some clones; in studies compared against another copy, an unresolved V gene accounts for under half, and the cause of the remainder is not known. The V and J calls and clone size are taken from that table; D and trimming were inferred from the DNA. The sample records roughly 300,000 clones, approximately 83% of which are singletons. Of the sample, over 8.5% falls within the top ten clones.

There are 15 amino acids in the CDR3, from cysteine to phenylalanine inclusive. The DNA shown is the 45-base CDR3, in frame from base 1. The germline V gene sets CDR1 to MDHEN and CDR2 to SYDVKM. Trimming costs V 5 bases and J 2 bases, and their ends lie 15 bases apart. As to this clone: The specificity of this receptor is unknown. No much larger clone is present one base from it, and per-base qualities are unavailable.

The source is a woman aged 50 to 65 who had recovered from COVID-19. Source material: peripheral blood. The sequence is built from TRBV28 and TRBJ2-5, with TRBD2 tentatively as D gene (5 bases match). The CDR3: CASSTTFRGQETQYF. The nucleotides are TGTGCCAGCAGTACTACGTTCCGCGGGCAAGAGACCCAGTACTTC.